Shown below are 5 T cell receptor beta chains from a single sample sequenced in a study of identical twins. TCRdb redid the calling of the 5' RACE reads with MiXCR, one entry per CDR3 protein. The sample holds some 1,600,000 distinct CDR3 sequences; about 31% are singletons and the top ten take 0.25% to 0.3%. Material for sequencing was cord blood. The receptors stem from a newborn girl in good health.

Notes on this clonotype: This may be a read error, as it is one base from a much larger clone. The chain combines TRBV10-3 with TRBJ2-5; D may be TRBD1 (6 bases). The CDR3 runs 12 residues. The germline gives CDR1 ENHRY, CDR2 SYGVKD. The CDR3 coding sequence is TGTGCCACCCAAGGACAGCAAGAGACCCGGTACTTC. Protein: CATQGQQETRYF.

This chain connects TRBV3-1 to TRBJ2-3; 10 bases are shared with TRBD2. Germline CDR1 LGHDT, CDR2 YNNKEL (reference sequence). This CDR3 region has 17 residues. Trimming cost V 3 bases and J 6 bases; bases outside gene matches: 12. CDR3 DNA sequence: TGTGCCAGCAGCCAGGCGGGACTAGCGACCGGAGGCGATACGCAGTATTTT. Its protein is CASSQAGLATGGDTQYF.

The genes are TRBV4-2 and TRBJ1-1, with a tentative D call TRBD1 (5 bases). The length of the CDR3 is 15 residues. Trimming cost V 0 bases and J 1 base, with 9 bases left between them. Germline-derived CDR1 and CDR2 are LGHNA and YNFKEQ. The CDR3 bases are TGTGCCAGCAGCCAAGACAGGGTCGGGAACACTGAAGCTTTCTTT. Translation: CASSQDRVGNTEAFF.

This clonotype has ten or more counts. The chain joins TRBV20-1 to TRBJ1-4; D might be TRBD1 (5 bases). CDR3 length: 13 amino acids. Germline assignment: CDR1 DFQATT and CDR2 SNEGSKA (reference sequence). V was cut by 0 bases and J by 7 bases, with 9 bases left in between. The CDR3 nucleotides are TGCAGTGCTAGAGATCGGAGGGGTGAAAAACTGTTTTTT. Translating gives CSARDRRGEKLFF.

Turning to this clonotype: At one end, the junction sequence differs from germline, possibly due to a read error. V gene TRBV5-1 combines with J gene TRBJ2-1, with no clear D. The germline V gene encodes CDR1 SGHRS and CDR2 YFSETQ. This CDR3 comprises 15 residues. The CDR3 region has the DNA TGCGCCAGCAACTTGGATGGCACAGCCTACAATGAGCAGTTCTTC. Its protein product is CASNLDGTAYNEQFF.